Given below is one T cell receptor beta chain in context. The sample comes from a study of cytomegalovirus exposure and HLA in healthy donors. From germline, CDR1 is MNHNS and CDR2 SASEGT. CDR3 length equals 16 residues. Trimming removed 2 bases from V and 2 bases from J, with 13 bases in between. The PCR ran on 60 Vbeta and 13 Jbeta primers. Sequencing used immunoSEQ multiplex PCR; TCRdb keeps in-frame clones, though not all of them. The table has 100,000 to 150,000 clones, roughly 82% seen once. This rearrangement joins TRBV6-1 to TRBJ1-5; D is perhaps TRBD1 (5 bases). Specimen: PBMCs. The source of this sequence is a woman between 40 and 50 years old in good health and CMV-seropositive. Here the CDR3 DNA reads TGTGCCAGCAGTGAATGGGGGGGAAGTGGCAATCAGCCCCAGCATTTT. This gives the protein CASSEWGGSGNQPQHF.